The 20 T cell receptor beta chains presented below share a single source sample, sequenced in a study of metastatic and nonmetastatic thyroid tumors. All patients were untreated before thyroid surgery. TCRdb reanalyzed the PCR reads with MiXCR. The sample records about 39,000 clones, 9.5% to 13% being singletons. Source material: blood. These receptor sequences come from a male donor with papillary thyroid cancer or a benign thyroid nodule (not recorded which). Some clones in this sample may be carry-over from other donors' samples.

The table lists this clone with many counts. This rearrangement joins TRBV28 to TRBJ2-7, with a possible D match to TRBD2 (5 bases). CDR3 size: 14 residues. Germline values: CDR1 MDHEN, CDR2 SYDVKM. Trimming took 4 bases from V and 2 from J, leaving 12 bases between them. CDR3 sequence (DNA): TGTGCCAGCAGTTCCGACCTCGGGGCCTACGAGCAGTACTTC. It specifies CASSSDLGAYEQYF. Combining the CDR3 with reference TRBV28 and TRBJ2-7 gives the whole variable domain DVKVTQSSRYLVKRTGEKVFLECVQDMDHENMFWYRQDPGLGLRLIYFSYDVKMKEKGDIPEGYSVSREKKERFSLILESASTNQTSMYLCASSSDLGAYEQYFGPGTRLTVT.

This clone was counted ten times or more. V gene TRBV9 combines with J gene TRBJ2-7; D is undetermined. The V end lost 3 bases, the J end lost 1 base, and 5 bases lay between the germline ends. CDR1 is SGDLS, CDR2 YYNGEE, per germline. CDR3 length equals 12 residues. The CDR3 here is CASSDDSYEQYF. The CDR3, as DNA: TGTGCCAGCAGCGACGATTCCTACGAGCAGTACTTC.

This clone is termed medium-sized. The chain combines TRBV6-5 with TRBJ2-7; tentative D call: TRBD2 (6 bases). This CDR3 is built from 15 residues. CDR1 is MNHEY and CDR2 is SVGAGI in the germline V gene. Trimming shortened V by 0 bases and J by 0 bases, and 9 bases separated the two germline ends. The CDR3 DNA reads TGTGCCAGCAGTTACTCTAGCGGAGTCTCCTACGAGCAGTACTTC. Its translation: CASSYSSGVSYEQYF.

This clone was observed a handful of times. This may come from a read error, since a much larger clone is one base off. V gene TRBV10-3 combines with J gene TRBJ2-5; D could derive from TRBD1 or TRBD2 (7 bases each). Trimming shortened V by 7 bases and J by 4 bases, and 13 bases separated the two germline ends. The germline gives CDR1 ENHRY, CDR2 SYGVKD. The CDR3 loop spans 13 amino acids. Written as DNA, the CDR3 is TGTGCCATCATGAGGGAGGGGGCAGAGACCCAGTACTTC. Protein product: CAIMREGAETQYF.

There are many counts of this clone. The genes are TRBV7-9 and TRBJ2-1, with D hard to call. From germline, CDR1 is SEHNR and CDR2 FQNEAQ (reference sequence). The CDR3 spans 11 residues. Between the trimmed V and J ends, which lost 3 bases and 8 bases, there was a span of 5 bases. In DNA, the CDR3 is TGTGCCAGCAGCTTGGTCTATGAGCAGTTCTTC. Encoded protein: CASSLVYEQFF.

In its sample, this clone is medium-sized. Here the CDR3 DNA reads TGTGCCAGCAGTGACCCTAGCTACGAGCAGTACTTC. It codes for CASSDPSYEQYF. The chain combines TRBV6-4 with TRBJ2-7, with unresolved D. Germline V gene lookup returns CDR1 MRHNA and CDR2 SNTAGT. V shed 2 bases and J shed 3 bases, with 5 bases lying between them. The CDR3 has 12 residues.

In its sample, this clone is medium-sized (0.01 to 0.1%). The rearrangement links TRBV28 to TRBJ1-1; D not certain. The germline CDR1 and CDR2 sequences are MDHEN and SYDVKM. The CDR3 consists of 13 residues. Between the trimmed V and J ends, which lost 3 bases and 4 bases, there was a span of 9 bases. CDR3 sequence: CASSFSVGTEAFF. CDR3 sequence (DNA): TGTGCCAGCAGTTTTTCTGTTGGCACTGAAGCTTTCTTT.

This clone was seen ten or more times. In DNA form, the CDR3 reads TGTGCCAGCAGTCCGCAGGGATTTTATAGCAATCAGCCCCAGCATTTT. Protein product: CASSPQGFYSNQPQHF. This sequence joins TRBV27 and TRBJ1-5, with D perhaps TRBD1 (5 bases). CDR3 length: 16 residues. V gave up 5 bases and J gave up 0 bases, with 14 bases separating them. CDR1 is MNHEY, CDR2 SMNVEV, per germline (reference sequence).

This clone is judged medium-sized. CDR3 coding DNA: TGTGCCAGCAGTTTTCCGGACAAAAAGGGCTACACCTTC. Its protein product is CASSFPDKKGYTF. This chain joins TRBV28 and TRBJ1-2; TRBD1 might be the D (5 bases). Trimming shortened V by 3 bases and J by 8 bases, and 13 bases separated the two germline ends. CDR1 and CDR2 (germline): MDHEN, SYDVKM. The CDR3 spans 13 residues.

This chain links TRBV20-1 with TRBJ2-7; 7 nucleotides match TRBD2. Losses at the gene ends were 6 bases for V and 12 bases for J; bases not matched to a gene: 17. CDR1 and CDR2 (germline): DFQATT, SNEGSKA (reference sequence). The CDR3 runs to 13 residues. CDR3 region: CSAPPSGIVGRYF. CDR3 bases: TGCAGTGCCCCCCCCAGCGGGATCGTCGGGCGGTACTTC.

The sample holds many counts of this clone. J is TRBJ2-1 and V is TRBV7-2; possible D gene TRBD2, 6 bases. Per the germline V gene, CDR1 is SGHTA and CDR2 is FQGNSA. The V end lost 5 bases, the J end lost 3 bases, and 14 bases lay between the germline ends. The CDR3 is made up of 15 amino acids. The CDR3 reads CASSPGTYYYNEQFF. As DNA, the CDR3 is TGTGCCAGCAGCCCCGGGACTTACTACTACAATGAGCAGTTCTTC.

This clone was observed a few times. The rearrangement joins TRBV12-3 or TRBV12-4 to TRBJ2-7; 8 bases map to TRBD1. This CDR3 is built from 15 residues. V lost 3 bases to trimming and J lost 7 bases; unmatched junction nucleotides: 11. CDR3 residues: CASSLAAGGRNEQYF. CDR3 in DNA: TGTGCCAGCAGTTTGGCGGCAGGGGGCCGGAATGAGCAGTACTTC.

This clone was seen many times. The chain carries TRBV5-8 and TRBJ1-1; D is unresolved. CDR1 and CDR2 (germline): SGHTS, YDEGEE. Trimming cost V 1 base and J 4 bases, with 11 bases left between them. There are 14 residues in the CDR3. The CDR3 nucleotides are TGTGCCAGCAGCTTGTATAGCTCCGCCACTGAAGCTTTCTTT. Translation gives CASSLYSSATEAFF.

Ten or more counts support this clone. A much bigger clone sits one base away, suggesting this may be a read error. This sample includes further DNA sequences coding for the same CDR3. This rearrangement joins TRBV6-1 to TRBJ1-2, with unresolved D. CDR1 and CDR2 from the germline V gene are MNHNS and SASEGT. The CDR3 runs to 17 residues. Trimming removed 6 bases at V and 2 bases at J, with 22 bases between. CDR3 nucleotides: TGTGCCAGCAGGGCTCCGGGCCGGCCGGGCTCAAACTATGGCTACACCTTC. Translation: CASRAPGRPGSNYGYTF.

The V and J genes are TRBV18 and TRBJ2-5; 8 bases line up with TRBD1. The CDR3 totals 15 residues. CDR1 is KGHSH and CDR2 is LQKENI in the germline V gene. Trimming at V came to 3 bases and at J to 4 bases, leaving 7 bases not matched to a gene. CDR3 nucleotide sequence: TGTGCCAGCTCACCTGGACAGGGATGGAGAGAGACCCAGTACTTC. This codes for CASSPGQGWRETQYF.

This clone has at least ten counts. J is TRBJ2-2 and V is TRBV5-4, with 14 bases lining up with TRBD2. The germline gives CDR1 SGHNT, CDR2 YYREEE (reference sequence). J was trimmed by 5 bases and V by 4 bases; bases with no gene match: 4. The CDR3 contains 16 residues. The CDR3 spells CASSRTSGRSTGELFF. CDR3 nucleotides: TGTGCCAGCAGCAGGACTAGCGGGAGGTCAACCGGGGAGCTGTTTTTT.

This clone was seen at least ten times. The CDR3 protein is CSASSPSGSANTGELFF. CDR3 in DNA: TGCAGTGCTAGTTCCCCTAGCGGGAGTGCGAACACCGGGGAGCTGTTTTTT. V and J are TRBV20-1 and TRBJ2-2; 10 positions match TRBD2. Germline V gene data show CDR1 as DFQATT and CDR2 as SNEGSKA (reference sequence). This CDR3 comprises 17 residues. V dropped 3 bases and J dropped 0; count of bases not matched to a gene: 7.

Ten or more counts support this clone. The genes are TRBV4-3 and TRBJ1-1; no reliable D call. Looked up from germline, CDR1 is LGHNA and CDR2 is YSLEER. CDR3 length: 14 amino acids. Trimming removed 6 bases from V and 1 base from J, with 12 bases in between. CDR3 nucleotide sequence: TGCGCCAGCAGTCGGGTCGCGGGGAACACTGAAGCTTTCTTT. This sequence encodes CASSRVAGNTEAFF.

For this clone: The CDR3 end shows no conserved phenylalanine or tryptophan, and so a read error is likely. The CDR3 bases are TGTGCCAGCTGGGGGGACTCCCACAATGAGCAGTTCCTT. Amino acids: CASWGDSHNEQFL. This chain joins TRBV28 and TRBJ2-1; TRBD2 might be the D (6 bases). CDR3 length: 13 residues. Germline CDR1 reads MDHEN; CDR2 reads SYDVKM.

This clone was recorded many times. V usage is TRBV25-1 and J usage is TRBJ2-1; the D is unclear. Germline V gene data show CDR1 as MGHDK and CDR2 as SYGVNS. V lost 4 bases and J 4 bases, leaving 2 bases between the germline ends. CDR3 length equals 11 residues. The CDR3 region is CASSVYNEQFF. The CDR3 bases are TGTGCCAGCAGTGTTTACAATGAGCAGTTCTTC. Full variable domain (remainder filled in from reference TRBV25-1 and TRBJ2-1): EADIYQTPRYLVIGTGKKITLECSQTMGHDKMYWYQQDPGMELHLIHYSYGVNSTEKGDLSSESTVSRIRTEHFPLTLESARPSHTSQYLCASSVYNEQFFGPGTRLTVL.